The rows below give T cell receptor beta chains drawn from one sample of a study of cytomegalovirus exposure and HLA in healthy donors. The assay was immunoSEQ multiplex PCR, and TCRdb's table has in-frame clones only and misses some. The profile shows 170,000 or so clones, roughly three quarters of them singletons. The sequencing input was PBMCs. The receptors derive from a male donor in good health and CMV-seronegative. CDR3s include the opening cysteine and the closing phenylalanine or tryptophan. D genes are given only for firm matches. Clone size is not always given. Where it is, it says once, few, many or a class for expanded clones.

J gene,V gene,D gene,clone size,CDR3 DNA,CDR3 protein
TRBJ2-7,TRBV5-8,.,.,TGTGCCAGCACACGGACTATGGGTTACGAGCAGTACTTC,CASTRTMGYEQYF
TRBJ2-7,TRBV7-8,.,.,TGTGCCAGCAGTCTAGTATGGGGCCCAGAGCAGTACTTC,CASSLVWGPEQYF
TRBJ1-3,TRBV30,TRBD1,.,TGTGCCTGGAGTAGGGGACAGATTGGAAACACCATATATTTT,CAWSRGQIGNTIYF
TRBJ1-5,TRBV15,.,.,TGTGCCACCAGCAAAGTGAGGGGCAATCAGCCCCAGCATTTT,CATSKVRGNQPQHF
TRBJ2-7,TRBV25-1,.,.,TGTGCCAGCAGCTACGCCTACGAGCAGTACTTC,CASSYAYEQYF
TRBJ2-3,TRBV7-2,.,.,TGTGCCAGCAGCTTATTGGGCGGGGATACGCAGTATTTT,CASSLLGGDTQYF
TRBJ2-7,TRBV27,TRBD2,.,TGTGCCAGCAGTTTGGGCGGGAGAGTCTACGAGCAGTACTTC,CASSLGGRVYEQYF
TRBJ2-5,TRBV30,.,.,TGTGCCTGGAGTAAAAACTCAGGGGGGGAGACCCAGTACTTC,CAWSKNSGGETQYF
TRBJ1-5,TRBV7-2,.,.,TGTGCCAGCAGCTTAAACTTCAATCAGCCCCAGCATTTT,CASSLNFNQPQHF
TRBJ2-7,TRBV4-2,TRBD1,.,TGTGCCAGCAGCCAAGATTTGGGACAGTCCTACGAGCAGTACTTC,CASSQDLGQSYEQYF
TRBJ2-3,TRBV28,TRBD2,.,TGTGCCTCTAGTGAGCGGGAGCTCACAGATACGCAGTATTTT,CASSERELTDTQYF
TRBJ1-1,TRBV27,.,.,TGTGCCAGCAGTTCAGGACGGGGGACTGAAGCTTTCTTT,CASSSGRGTEAFF
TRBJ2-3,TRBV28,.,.,TGTGCCAGCAGTTTACTTAATTTGGCTAGCCCAGATACGCAGTATTTT,CASSLLNLASPDTQYF
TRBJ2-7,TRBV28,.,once,TGTGCCAGCAGTTTAGGTGGGAGGCTTCACTACGAGCAGTACTTC,CASSLGGRLHYEQYF
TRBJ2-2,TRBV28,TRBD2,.,TGTGCCAGCAGTTTAAGGACTAGCGGGCAGAACACCGGGGAGCTGTTTTTT,CASSLRTSGQNTGELFF
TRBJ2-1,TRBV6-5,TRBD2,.,TGTGCCAGCAGTTACTCGGCGGGGGGGCTGTACAATGAGCAGTTCTTC,CASSYSAGGLYNEQFF
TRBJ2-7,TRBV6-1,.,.,TGTGCCAGCAGTGTACTAGAGGTCTTCTCCTACGAGCAGTACTTC,CASSVLEVFSYEQYF
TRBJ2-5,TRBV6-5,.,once,TGTGCCAGCAGTTACGGCGGGACGACGACCCAGTACTTC,CASSYGGTTTQYF
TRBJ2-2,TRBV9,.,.,TGTGCCAGCAGCGTAGACGGGGTCACCGGGGAGCTGTTTTTT,CASSVDGVTGELFF
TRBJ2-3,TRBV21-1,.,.,TGTGCCAGCAGCAAAGAACTAACAGGGCCCCCCTTATACACAGATACGCAGTATTTT,CASSKELTGPPLYTDTQYF
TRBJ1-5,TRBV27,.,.,TGTGCCAGCAGTTTTCGGGGGGCAGGGGGCAATCAGCCCCAGCATTTT,CASSFRGAGGNQPQHF
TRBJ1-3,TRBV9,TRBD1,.,TGTGCCAGCAGCGCGCCAGACAGGGGAACTGGAAACACCATATATTTT,CASSAPDRGTGNTIYF